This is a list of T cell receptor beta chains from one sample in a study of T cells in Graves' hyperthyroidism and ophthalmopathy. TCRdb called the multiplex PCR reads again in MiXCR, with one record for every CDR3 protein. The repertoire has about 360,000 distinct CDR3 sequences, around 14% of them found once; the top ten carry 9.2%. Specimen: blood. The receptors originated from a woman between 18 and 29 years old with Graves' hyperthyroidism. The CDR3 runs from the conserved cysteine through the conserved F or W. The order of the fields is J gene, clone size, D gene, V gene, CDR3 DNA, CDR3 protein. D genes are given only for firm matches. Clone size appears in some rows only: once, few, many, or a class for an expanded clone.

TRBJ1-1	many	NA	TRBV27	TGTGCCAGCAGTTTCGGGGTCGGAACTGAAGCTTTCTTT	CASSFGVGTEAFF
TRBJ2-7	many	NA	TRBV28	TGTGCCAGCATGGTAGCGAAGGCCCCCTACGAGCAGTACTTC	CASMVAKAPYEQYF
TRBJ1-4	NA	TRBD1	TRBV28	TGTGCCAGCAGTTCTCGGACAGGAGACCGATACGAGAAACTGTTTTTT	CASSSRTGDRYEKLFF
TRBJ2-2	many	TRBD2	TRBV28	TGTGCCAGCAGTTTTTCTAGCGGGAGGACCAACACCGGGGAGCTGTTTTTT	CASSFSSGRTNTGELFF
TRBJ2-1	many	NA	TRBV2	TGTGCCAGCAGTATAGCTATCAATGAGCAGTTCTTC	CASSIAINEQFF
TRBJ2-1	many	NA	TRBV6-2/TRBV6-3	TGTGCCAGCAGTCGGCCACTTGGTATCGACAATGAGCAGTTCTTC	CASSRPLGIDNEQFF
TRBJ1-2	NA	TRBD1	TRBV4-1	TGCGCCAGCAGCCAAGCCCTCAGACAGGGGCCAACCGATGGCTACACCTTC	CASSQALRQGPTDGYTF
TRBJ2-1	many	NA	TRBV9	TGTGCCAGCAGCGTAGAGGGGGGGCCCCACAATGAGCAGTTCTTC	CASSVEGGPHNEQFF
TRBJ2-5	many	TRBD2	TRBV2	TGTGCCAGCAGTGACACTAGCGGGAGTAGGGAGACCCAGTACTTC	CASSDTSGSRETQYF
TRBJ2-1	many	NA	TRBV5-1	TGCGCCAGCAGTCCTCGGGCCCCTAGCAATGAGCAGTTCTTC	CASSPRAPSNEQFF
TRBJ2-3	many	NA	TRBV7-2	TGTGCCAGCAGCTTATTTAGCAGCGGAGGCACAGATACGCAGTATTTT	CASSLFSSGGTDTQYF
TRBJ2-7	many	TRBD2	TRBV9	TGTGCCAGCAGCGCTAGCGGGAGTGGGGACGAGCAGTACTTC	CASSASGSGDEQYF
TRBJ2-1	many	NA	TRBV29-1	TGCAGCGTTCAAGGGGGTGAGGTGCAATTCATCTCCTACAATGAGCAGTTCTTC	CSVQGGEVQFISYNEQFF
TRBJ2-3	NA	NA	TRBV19	TGTGCCAGCCCTTTAGATACGCAGTATTTT	CASPLDTQYF
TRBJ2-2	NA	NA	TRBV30	TGTGCCTGGGCTGGGTTCGACACCGGGGAGCTGTTTTTT	CAWAGFDTGELFF
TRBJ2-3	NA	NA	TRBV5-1	TGCGCCAGCAGCTCCAGTACAGATACGCCGTATTTT	CASSSSTDTPYF
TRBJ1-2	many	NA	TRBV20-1	TGCAGTGCCCCTTCTATGGGACACCTTACCGGCTACACCTTC	CSAPSMGHLTGYTF
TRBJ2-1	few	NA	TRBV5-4	TGTGCCAGCAGCTTCTTCTTCGAGCCTGAGCAGTTCTTC	CASSFFFEPEQFF
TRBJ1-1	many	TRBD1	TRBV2	TGTGCCAGCAGAGGGACAGGATCAATTGAAACTGAAGCTTTCTTT	CASRGTGSIETEAFF
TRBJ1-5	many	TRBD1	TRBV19	TGTGCCAGTAGTCCGGGACAGGGAAACAATCAGCCCCAGCATTTT	CASSPGQGNNQPQHF
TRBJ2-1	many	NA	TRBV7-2	TGTGCCAGCAGCCCCCGGTGGGGCTCCTACAATGAGCAGTTCTTC	CASSPRWGSYNEQFF
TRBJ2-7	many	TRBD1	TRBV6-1	TGTGCCAGCAGACCCACAGGGGTCTACGAGCAGTACTTC	CASRPTGVYEQYF
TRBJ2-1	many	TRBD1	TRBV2	TGTGCCAGCAGTTCTGAGACAGGGTATTCCTACAATGAGCAGTTCTTC	CASSSETGYSYNEQFF
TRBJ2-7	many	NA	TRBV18	TGTGCCAGCTCACCCCCCGGAGCAGCCTACGAGCAGTACTTC	CASSPPGAAYEQYF
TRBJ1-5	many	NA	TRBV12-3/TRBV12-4	TGTGCCAGCAGTTACCGGGCCCCAAGCAATCAGCCCCAGCATTTT	CASSYRAPSNQPQHF
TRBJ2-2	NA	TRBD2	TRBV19	TGTGCCAGTGAGGGGCAGCGGGGCTACGCGAACACCGGGGAGCTGTTTTTT	CASEGQRGYANTGELFF
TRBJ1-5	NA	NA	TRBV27	TGTGCCAGCAGTTATCAGGGTGCCCCTCCCCAGCATTTT	CASSYQGAPPQHF
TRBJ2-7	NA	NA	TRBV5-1	TGCGCCAGCAGCTTGGCCGGGGTAAGTCCCTACGAGCAGTACTTC	CASSLAGVSPYEQYF
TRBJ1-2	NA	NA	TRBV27	TGTGCCAGCAGTCCCGGTGGGGTCGCAACTAACTATGGCTACACCTTC	CASSPGGVATNYGYTF
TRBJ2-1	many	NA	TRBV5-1	TGCGCCAGCAGCCGTGGGATATCTGGTAATGAGCAGTTCTTC	CASSRGISGNEQFF
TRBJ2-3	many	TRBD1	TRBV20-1	TGCAGTGCTCCTATCCCCGTGGGGCAGGGGGCGCCCACAGATACGCAGTATTTT	CSAPIPVGQGAPTDTQYF
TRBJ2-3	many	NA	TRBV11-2	TGTGCCAGCAGCCCATATTCTCACTCGAGCACAGATACGCAGTATTTT	CASSPYSHSSTDTQYF
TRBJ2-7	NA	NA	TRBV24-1	TGTGCCACCAGTCCCAAGGGCTCCCTGGGTGAGCAGTACTTC	CATSPKGSLGEQYF
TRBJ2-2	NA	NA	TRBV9	TGTGCCAGCAGCGTAGGAACAGTCAGCGGGGAGCTGTTTTTT	CASSVGTVSGELFF
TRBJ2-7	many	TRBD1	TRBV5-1	TGCGCCAGCAGCTTGGCCTACGGGACAGGGCACGAGCAGTACTTC	CASSLAYGTGHEQYF
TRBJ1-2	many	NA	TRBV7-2	TGTGCCAGCCGGGCATCTACGTGGGACTATGGCTACACCTTC	CASRASTWDYGYTF
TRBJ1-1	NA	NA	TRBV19	TGTGCCAGTCGCCGCCGTGGGGGAGGAACTGAAGCTTTCTTT	CASRRRGGGTEAFF
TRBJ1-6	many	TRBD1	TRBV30	TGTGCCTGGAGACAGGGGCGGAATTCACCCCTCCACTTT	CAWRQGRNSPLHF
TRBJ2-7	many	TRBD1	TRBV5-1	TGCGCCAGCAGCCGACAGGGGGAATACGAGCAGTACTTC	CASSRQGEYEQYF
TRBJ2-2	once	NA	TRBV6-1	TGTGCCAGCAGTGAAGAATCGACCGGGGAGCTGTTTTTT	CASSEESTGELFF
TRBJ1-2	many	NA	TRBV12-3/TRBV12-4	TGTGCCAGCAGTTGGGTATATGGCTACACCTTC	CASSWVYGYTF
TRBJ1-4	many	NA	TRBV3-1	TGTGCCAGCAGCCATGGGACCTTAGTTAATGAAAAACTGTTTTTT	CASSHGTLVNEKLFF
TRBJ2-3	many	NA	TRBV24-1	TGTGCCACTGGTAGCACAGATACGCAGTATTTT	CATGSTDTQYF
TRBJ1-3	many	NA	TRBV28	TGTGCCAGCAGTTTTGGGATCACCAGCTCTGGAAACACCATATATTTT	CASSFGITSSGNTIYF
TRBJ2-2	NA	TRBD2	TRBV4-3	TGCGCCAGCAGCCCACACGGCTCGGGACTACTTGAGGCCGGGGAGCTGTTTTTT	CASSPHGSGLLEAGELFF
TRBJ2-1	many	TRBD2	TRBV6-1	TGTGCCAGCAGTGAAGCAGGTCTAGCGGGGGTCGGTGAGCAGTTCTTC	CASSEAGLAGVGEQFF
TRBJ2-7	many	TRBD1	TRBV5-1	TGCGCCAGCAGCTGGGACAGGGGAGCCTACGAGCAGTACTTC	CASSWDRGAYEQYF